This T cell receptor (beta chain) was recovered during a study of T cell repertoires and Cas9 in healthy adults. Study in general: SpCas9-reactive CD4 and CD8 T cells were characterized for potency, cytotoxicity and lineage.

The CDR3 totals 14 residues. CDR1 SGHRS and CDR2 YFSETQ come from the germline V gene. Remarks on this clone: What it binds is unknown. Relative to the germline gene, one junction end is altered; a read error may explain this. At the DNA level, this CDR3 is encoded by other sequences in the same sample as well.

Sequencing was performed with immunoSEQ multiplex PCR; in TCRdb, only in-frame clones are kept and a portion is missing. The table lists tens of thousands of clones, roughly nine tenths of them singletons, with approximately 1.5% in the top ten. Regarding the study as a whole: Reportedly, SpCas9-reactive effector T cell proliferation and function were mitigated by SpCas9-reactive Tregs in vitro.

Sequencing was carried out using CD4+ effector T cells (CD127+, CD25-, CD137-, CD154-) from PBMCs; culture status not recorded. This chain joins TRBV5-1 and TRBJ2-1; no firm D call. The TCR was taken from a human donor in good health. The CDR3 DNA reads as TGCGCCAGCAGCTTGGAGACCGCTTACAATGAGCAATTCTTC. Amino acids: CASSLETAYNEQFF.